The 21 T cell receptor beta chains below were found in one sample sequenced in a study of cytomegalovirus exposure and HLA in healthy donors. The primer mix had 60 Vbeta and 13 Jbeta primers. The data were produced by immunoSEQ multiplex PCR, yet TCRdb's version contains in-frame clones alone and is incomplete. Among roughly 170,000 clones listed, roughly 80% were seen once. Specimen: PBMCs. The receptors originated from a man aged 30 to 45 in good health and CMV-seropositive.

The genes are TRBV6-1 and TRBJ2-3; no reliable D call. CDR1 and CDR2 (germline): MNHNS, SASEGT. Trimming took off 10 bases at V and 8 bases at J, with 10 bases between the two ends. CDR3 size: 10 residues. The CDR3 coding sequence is TGTGCCACTCTAGAGGCTACGCAGTATTTT. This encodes CATLEATQYF.

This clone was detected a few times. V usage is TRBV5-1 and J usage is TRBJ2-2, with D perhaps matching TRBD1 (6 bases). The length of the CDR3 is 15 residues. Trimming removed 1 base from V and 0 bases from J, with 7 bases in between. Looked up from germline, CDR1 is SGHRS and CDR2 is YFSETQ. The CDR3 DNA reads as TGCGCCAGCAGCTTGACAGGGCCGAACACCGGGGAGCTGTTTTTT. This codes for CASSLTGPNTGELFF.

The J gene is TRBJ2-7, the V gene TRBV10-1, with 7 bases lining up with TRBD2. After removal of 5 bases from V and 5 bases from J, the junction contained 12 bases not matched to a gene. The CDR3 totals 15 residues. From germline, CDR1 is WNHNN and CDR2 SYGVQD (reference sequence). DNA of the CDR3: TGCGCCAGCAGTCGCCCGGTGCGGGAGAGCGACGAGCAGTACTTC. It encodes CASSRPVRESDEQYF.

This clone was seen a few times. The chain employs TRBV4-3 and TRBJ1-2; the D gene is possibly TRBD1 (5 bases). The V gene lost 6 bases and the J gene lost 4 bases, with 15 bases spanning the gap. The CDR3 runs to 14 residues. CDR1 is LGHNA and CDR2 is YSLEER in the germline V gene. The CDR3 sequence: CASRSGGSGYGYTF. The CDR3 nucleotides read TGCGCCAGCAGAAGTGGGGGGTCGGGCTATGGCTACACCTTC.

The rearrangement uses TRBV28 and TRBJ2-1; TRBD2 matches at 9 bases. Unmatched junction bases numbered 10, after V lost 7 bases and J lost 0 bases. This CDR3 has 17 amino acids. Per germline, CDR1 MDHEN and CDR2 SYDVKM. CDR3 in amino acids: CASTPGTSISSYNEQFF. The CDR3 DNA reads TGTGCCAGCACCCCCGGGACTAGCATAAGCTCCTACAATGAGCAGTTCTTC.

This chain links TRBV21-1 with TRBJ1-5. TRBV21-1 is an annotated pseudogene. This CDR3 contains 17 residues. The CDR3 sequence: CASSTTGRDRWWQPQHF. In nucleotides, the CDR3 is TGTGCCAGCAGCACAACAGGGAGGGACCGGTGGTGGCAGCCCCAGCATTTT.

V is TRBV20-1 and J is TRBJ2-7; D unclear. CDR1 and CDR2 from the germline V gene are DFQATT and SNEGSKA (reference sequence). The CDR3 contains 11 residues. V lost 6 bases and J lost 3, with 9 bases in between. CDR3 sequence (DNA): TGCAGTGCCGCGGCGAGCTACGAGCAGTACTTC. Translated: CSAAASYEQYF.

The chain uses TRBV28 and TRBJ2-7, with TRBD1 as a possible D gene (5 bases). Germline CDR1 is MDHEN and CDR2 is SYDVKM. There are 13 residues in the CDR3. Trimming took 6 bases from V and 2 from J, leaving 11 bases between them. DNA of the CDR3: TGTGCCAGCAGGGGGCCGGTGCCCTACGAGCAGTACTTC. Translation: CASRGPVPYEQYF.

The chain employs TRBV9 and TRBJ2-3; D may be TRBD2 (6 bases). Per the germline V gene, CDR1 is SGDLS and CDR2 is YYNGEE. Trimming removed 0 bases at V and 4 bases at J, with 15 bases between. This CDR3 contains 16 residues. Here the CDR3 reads CASSVEAGRIADTQYF. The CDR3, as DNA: TGTGCCAGCAGCGTAGAGGCAGGGAGGATCGCAGATACGCAGTATTTT.

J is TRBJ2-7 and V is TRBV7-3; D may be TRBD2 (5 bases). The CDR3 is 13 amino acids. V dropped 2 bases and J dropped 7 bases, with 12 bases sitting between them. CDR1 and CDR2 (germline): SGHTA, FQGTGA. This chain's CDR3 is CASSLGSVGEQYF. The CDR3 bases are TGTGCCAGCAGCTTAGGGAGCGTGGGGGAGCAGTACTTC.

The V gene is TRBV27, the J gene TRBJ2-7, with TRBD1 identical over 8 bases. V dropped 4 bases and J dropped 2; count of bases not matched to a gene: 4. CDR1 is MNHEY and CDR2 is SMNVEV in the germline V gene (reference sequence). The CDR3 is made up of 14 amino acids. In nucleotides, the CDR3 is TGTGCCAGCAGTTCCAGGACAGGGCCCTACGAGCAGTACTTC. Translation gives CASSSRTGPYEQYF.

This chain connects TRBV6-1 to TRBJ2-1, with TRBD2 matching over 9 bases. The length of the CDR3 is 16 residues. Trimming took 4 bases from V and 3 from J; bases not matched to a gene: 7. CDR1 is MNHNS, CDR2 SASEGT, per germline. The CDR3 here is CASSASGGPYYNEQFF. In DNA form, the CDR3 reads TGTGCCAGCAGTGCAAGCGGGGGGCCTTACTACAATGAGCAGTTCTTC.

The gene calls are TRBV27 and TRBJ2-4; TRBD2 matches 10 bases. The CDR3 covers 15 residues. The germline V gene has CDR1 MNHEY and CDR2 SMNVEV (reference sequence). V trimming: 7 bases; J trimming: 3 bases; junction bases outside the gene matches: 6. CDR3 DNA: TGTGCCAGCAAATCTAGCGGGAGTTACAAAAACATTCAGTACTTC. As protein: CASKSSGSYKNIQYF.

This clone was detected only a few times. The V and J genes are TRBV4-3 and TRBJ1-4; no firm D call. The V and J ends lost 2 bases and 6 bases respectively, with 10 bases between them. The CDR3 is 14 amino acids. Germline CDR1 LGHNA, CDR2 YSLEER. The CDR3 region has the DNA TGCGCCAGCAGCCAATTACGGCAGGATGAAAAACTGTTTTTT. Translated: CASSQLRQDEKLFF.

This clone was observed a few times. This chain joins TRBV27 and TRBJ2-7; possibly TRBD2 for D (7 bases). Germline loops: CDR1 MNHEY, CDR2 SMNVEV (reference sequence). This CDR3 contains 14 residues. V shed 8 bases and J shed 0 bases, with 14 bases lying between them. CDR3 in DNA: TGTGCCAGCCGCGAGGGGGGGTTCTCCTACGAGCAGTACTTC. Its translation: CASREGGFSYEQYF.

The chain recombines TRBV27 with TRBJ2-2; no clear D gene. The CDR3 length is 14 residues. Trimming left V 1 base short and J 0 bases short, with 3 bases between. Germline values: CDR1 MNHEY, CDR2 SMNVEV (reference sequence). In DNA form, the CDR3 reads TGTGCCAGCAGTTTATACTCGAACACCGGGGAGCTGTTTTTT. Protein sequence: CASSLYSNTGELFF.

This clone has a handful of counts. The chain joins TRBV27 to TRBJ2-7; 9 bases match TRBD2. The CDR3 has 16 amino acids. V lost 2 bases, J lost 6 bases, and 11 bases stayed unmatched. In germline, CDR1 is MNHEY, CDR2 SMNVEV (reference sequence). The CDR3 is CASSLRVGRGGAEQYF. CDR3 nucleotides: TGTGCCAGCAGTTTAAGGGTGGGGCGCGGGGGGGCCGAGCAGTACTTC.

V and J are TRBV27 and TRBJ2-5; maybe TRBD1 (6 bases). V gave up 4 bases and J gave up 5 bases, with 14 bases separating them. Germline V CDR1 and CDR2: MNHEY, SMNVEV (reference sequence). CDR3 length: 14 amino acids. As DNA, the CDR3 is TGTGCCAGCAGTTCACGGTGGGGGCCGGAGACCCAGTACTTC. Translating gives CASSSRWGPETQYF.

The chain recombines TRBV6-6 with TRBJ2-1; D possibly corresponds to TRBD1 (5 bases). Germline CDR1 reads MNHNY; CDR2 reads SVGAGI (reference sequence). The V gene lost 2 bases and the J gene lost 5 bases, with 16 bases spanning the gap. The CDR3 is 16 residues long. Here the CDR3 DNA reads TGTGCCAGCAGTTACCCAGGGTATACAAAGGACAATGAGCAGTTCTTC. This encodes CASSYPGYTKDNEQFF.

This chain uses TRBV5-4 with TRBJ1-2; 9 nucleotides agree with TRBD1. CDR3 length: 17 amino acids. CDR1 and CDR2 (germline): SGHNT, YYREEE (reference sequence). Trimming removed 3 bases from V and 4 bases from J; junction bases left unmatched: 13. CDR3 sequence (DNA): TGTGCCAGCAGCTCCACCGATAACAGGGGGCGCTTCTATGGCTACACCTTC. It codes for CASSSTDNRGRFYGYTF.

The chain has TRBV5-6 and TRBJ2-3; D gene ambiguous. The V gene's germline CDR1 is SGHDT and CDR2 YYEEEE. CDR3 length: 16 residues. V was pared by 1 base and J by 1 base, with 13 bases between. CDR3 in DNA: TGTGCCAGCAGCTTGATTTCTCCAGGTGGCACAGATACGCAGTATTTT. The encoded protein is CASSLISPGGTDTQYF.